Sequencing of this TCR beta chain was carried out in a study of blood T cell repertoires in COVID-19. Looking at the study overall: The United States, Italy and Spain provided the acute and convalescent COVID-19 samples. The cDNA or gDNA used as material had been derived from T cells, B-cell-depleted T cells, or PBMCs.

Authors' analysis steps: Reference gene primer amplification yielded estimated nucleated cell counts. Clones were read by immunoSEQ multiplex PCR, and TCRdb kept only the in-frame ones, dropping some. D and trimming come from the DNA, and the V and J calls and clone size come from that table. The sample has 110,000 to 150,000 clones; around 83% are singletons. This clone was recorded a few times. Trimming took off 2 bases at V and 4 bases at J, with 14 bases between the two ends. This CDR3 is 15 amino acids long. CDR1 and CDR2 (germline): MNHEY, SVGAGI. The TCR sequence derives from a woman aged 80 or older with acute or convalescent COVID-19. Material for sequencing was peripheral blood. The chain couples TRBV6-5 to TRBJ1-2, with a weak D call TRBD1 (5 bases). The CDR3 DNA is TGTGCCAGCAGTTACGCCGGGACTGTACCCTATGGCTACACCTTC. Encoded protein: CASSYAGTVPYGYTF.